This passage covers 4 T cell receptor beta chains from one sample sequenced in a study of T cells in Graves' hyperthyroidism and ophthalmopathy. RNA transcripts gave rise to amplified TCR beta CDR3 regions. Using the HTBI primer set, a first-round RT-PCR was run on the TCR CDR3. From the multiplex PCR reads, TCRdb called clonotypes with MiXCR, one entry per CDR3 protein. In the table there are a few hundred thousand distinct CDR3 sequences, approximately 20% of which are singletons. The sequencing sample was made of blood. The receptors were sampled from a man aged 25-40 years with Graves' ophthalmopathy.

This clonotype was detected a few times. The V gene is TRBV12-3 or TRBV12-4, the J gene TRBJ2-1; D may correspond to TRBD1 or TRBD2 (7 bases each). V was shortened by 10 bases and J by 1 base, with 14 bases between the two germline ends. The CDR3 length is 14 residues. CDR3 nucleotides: TGTGCCACCGGCAGGGGGGGATCCTACAATGAGCAGTTCTTC. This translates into CATGRGGSYNEQFF.

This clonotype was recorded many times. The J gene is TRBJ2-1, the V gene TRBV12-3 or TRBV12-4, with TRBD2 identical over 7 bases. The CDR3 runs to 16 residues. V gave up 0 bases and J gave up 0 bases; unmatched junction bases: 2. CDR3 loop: CASSLARDYSYNEQFF. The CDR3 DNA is TGTGCCAGCAGTTTAGCTCGGGACTACTCCTACAATGAGCAGTTCTTC.

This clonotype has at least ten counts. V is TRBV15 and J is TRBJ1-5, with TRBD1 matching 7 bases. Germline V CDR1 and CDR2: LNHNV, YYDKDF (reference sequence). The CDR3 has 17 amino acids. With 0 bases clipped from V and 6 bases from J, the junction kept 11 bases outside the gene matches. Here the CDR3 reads CATSRDKASGGSQPQHF. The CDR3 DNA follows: TGTGCCACCAGCAGAGATAAGGCCTCAGGGGGAAGTCAGCCCCAGCATTTT.

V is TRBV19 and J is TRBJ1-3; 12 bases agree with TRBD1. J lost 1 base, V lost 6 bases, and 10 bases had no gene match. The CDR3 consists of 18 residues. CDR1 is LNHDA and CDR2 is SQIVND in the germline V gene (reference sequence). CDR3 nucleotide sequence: TGTGCCAGTAGCAAAGGGACAGGGGGCGGACGGTCTGGAAACACCATATATTTT. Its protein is CASSKGTGGGRSGNTIYF.